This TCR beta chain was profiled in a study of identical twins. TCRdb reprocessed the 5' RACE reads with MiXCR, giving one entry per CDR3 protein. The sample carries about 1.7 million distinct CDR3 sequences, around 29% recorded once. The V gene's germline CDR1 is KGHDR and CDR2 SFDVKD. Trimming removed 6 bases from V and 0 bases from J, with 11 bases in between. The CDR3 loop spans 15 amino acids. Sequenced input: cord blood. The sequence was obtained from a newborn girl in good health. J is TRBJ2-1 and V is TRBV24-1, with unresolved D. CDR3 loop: CATSFAEPSYNEQFF. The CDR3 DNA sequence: TGTGCCACCAGTTTTGCGGAGCCCTCCTACAATGAGCAGTTCTTC.